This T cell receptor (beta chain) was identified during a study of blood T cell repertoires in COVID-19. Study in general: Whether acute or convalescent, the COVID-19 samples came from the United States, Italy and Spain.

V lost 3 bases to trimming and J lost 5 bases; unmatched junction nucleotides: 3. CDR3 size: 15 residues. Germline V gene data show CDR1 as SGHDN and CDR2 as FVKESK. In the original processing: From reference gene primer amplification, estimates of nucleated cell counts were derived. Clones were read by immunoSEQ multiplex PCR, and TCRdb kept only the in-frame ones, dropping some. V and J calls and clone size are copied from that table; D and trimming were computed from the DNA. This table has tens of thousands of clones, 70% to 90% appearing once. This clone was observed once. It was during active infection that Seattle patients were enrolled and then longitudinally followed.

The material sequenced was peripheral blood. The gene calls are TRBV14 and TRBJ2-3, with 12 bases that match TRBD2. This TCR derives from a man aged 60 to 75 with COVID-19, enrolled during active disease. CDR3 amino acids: CASSQRLAGVDTQYF. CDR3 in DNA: TGTGCCAGCAGCCAGCGACTAGCGGGAGTAGATACGCAGTATTTT.